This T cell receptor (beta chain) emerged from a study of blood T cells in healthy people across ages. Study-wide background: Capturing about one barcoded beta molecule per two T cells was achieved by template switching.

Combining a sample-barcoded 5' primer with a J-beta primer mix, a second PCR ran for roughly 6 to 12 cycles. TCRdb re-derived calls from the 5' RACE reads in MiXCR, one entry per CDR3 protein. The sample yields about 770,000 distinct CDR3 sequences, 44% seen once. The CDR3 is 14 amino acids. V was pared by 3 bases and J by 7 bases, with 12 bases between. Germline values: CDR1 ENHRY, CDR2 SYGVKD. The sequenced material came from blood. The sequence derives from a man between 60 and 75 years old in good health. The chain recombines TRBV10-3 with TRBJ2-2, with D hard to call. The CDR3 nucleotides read TGTGCCATCAGTGATGTCCGGTCGGGCGGGGAGCTGTTTTTT. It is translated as CAISDVRSGGELFF.